The clone carrying this TCR beta chain was detected once. Assay: immunoSEQ multiplex PCR; the TCRdb copy retains only in-frame clones and omits some. This table has approximately 100,000 clones, about 90% appearing once. V lost 6 bases and J lost 5, with 12 bases in between. The germline V gene encodes CDR1 KGHSH and CDR2 LQKENI. CDR3 length: 13 amino acids. This specimen comes from a study of T cell responses to AZD1222 COVID-19 vaccine. This chain uses TRBV18 with TRBJ2-3; perhaps TRBD1 as D (6 bases). The sequence came from an adult in good health. This specimen was peripheral blood, taken on day 0 of AZD1222 vaccination. The CDR3 loop is CASSPTGRDTQYF. The DNA of the CDR3 is TGTGCCAGCTCTCCTACAGGGAGAGATACGCAGTATTTT. The whole variable domain, filled in from reference TRBV18 and TRBJ2-3, reads NAGVMQNPRHLVRRRGQEARLRCSPMKGHSHVYWYRQLPEEGLKFMVYLQKENIIDESGMPKERFSAEFPKEGPSILRIQQVVRGDSAAYFCASSPTGRDTQYFGPGTRLTVL.